This TCR beta chain came from a study of naive and memory T cell subsets. Study-wide results and caveats: The RNA method is potentially sensitive to activation and differentiation changes.

Trimming took 1 base from V and 6 from J, leaving 15 bases between them. The CDR3 covers 15 residues. The germline V gene has CDR1 LGHNA and CDR2 YNFKEQ. Four PCR rounds used nested alpha and beta constant region primers plus the SP2 primer. TCRdb reanalysed the 5' RACE reads using MiXCR and keeps one entry per CDR3 protein. The table records tens of thousands of distinct CDR3 sequences, over 6% of them present only once. This clonotype was recorded at least ten times. Antigen specificity is unknown. TCR cDNA received a 3' ligated oligonucleotide that carried a UMI. The receptor was derived from a female donor in good health. The chain couples TRBV4-2 to TRBJ1-1; no definite D call. The CDR3 sequence: CASSQGFGHGAEAFF. The CDR3 DNA follows: TGTGCCAGCAGCCAAGGGTTTGGCCACGGGGCTGAAGCTTTCTTT.